This TCR beta chain was identified during a study of cytomegalovirus exposure and HLA in healthy donors. The PCR ran on 60 Vbeta and 13 Jbeta primers. The data were produced by immunoSEQ multiplex PCR, yet TCRdb's version contains in-frame clones alone and is incomplete. This sample has more than 110,000 clones, with 80% found just once. The CDR3 is made up of 16 amino acids. The V gene's germline CDR1 is SEHNR and CDR2 FQNEAQ (reference sequence). V was pared by 1 base and J by 2 bases, with 7 bases of the junction left unmatched. On this clone: The antigen remains undetermined.

Study-level results: Common viral pathogens seemed to be connected with several of the most significant clusters, according to a later analysis. It has been reported that TCR beta sequences accurately predicted the HLA-A and HLA-B alleles of most subjects. Among TCR beta chains, those listed as cytomegalovirus-associated numbered around 160.

The receptor comes from a man aged 30 to 39 in good health and CMV-seronegative. The V and J genes are TRBV7-9 and TRBJ1-2; 7 nucleotides align to TRBD1. The sample was PBMCs. CDR3 region: CASSLGGTASNYGYTF. The CDR3 region has the DNA TGTGCCAGCAGCTTAGGGGGGACAGCTTCCAACTATGGCTACACCTTC.